This T cell receptor (beta chain) appears in the sequencing data of a study of blood T cell repertoires in COVID-19. This CDR3 comprises 15 residues. Germline V gene data show CDR1 as SEHNR and CDR2 as FQNEAQ (reference sequence). Deletions cut 2 bases from V and 8 bases from J, with 18 bases between. The repertoire was sequenced with immunoSEQ multiplex PCR; TCRdb's copy has only in-frame clones and lacks some. The repertoire holds 150,000 to 160,000 clones, with over 70% as singletons. This clone has only one observation. This TCR came from a man in his sixties with acute or convalescent COVID-19. The rearrangement links TRBV7-9 to TRBJ1-2, with D perhaps matching TRBD1 (5 bases). The sequenced sample consisted of peripheral blood. CDR3: CASSLKGNGVNGYTF. DNA of the CDR3: TGTGCCAGCAGCTTAAAGGGGAATGGGGTAAACGGCTACACCTTC. The entire variable domain, with the rest obtained from reference TRBV7-9 and TRBJ1-2, is as follows: DTGVSQNPRHKITKRGQNVTFRCDPISEHNRLYWYRQTLGQGPEFLTYFQNEAQLEKSRLLSDRFSAERPKGSFSTLEIQRTEQGDSAMYLCASSLKGNGVNGYTFGSGTRLTVV.